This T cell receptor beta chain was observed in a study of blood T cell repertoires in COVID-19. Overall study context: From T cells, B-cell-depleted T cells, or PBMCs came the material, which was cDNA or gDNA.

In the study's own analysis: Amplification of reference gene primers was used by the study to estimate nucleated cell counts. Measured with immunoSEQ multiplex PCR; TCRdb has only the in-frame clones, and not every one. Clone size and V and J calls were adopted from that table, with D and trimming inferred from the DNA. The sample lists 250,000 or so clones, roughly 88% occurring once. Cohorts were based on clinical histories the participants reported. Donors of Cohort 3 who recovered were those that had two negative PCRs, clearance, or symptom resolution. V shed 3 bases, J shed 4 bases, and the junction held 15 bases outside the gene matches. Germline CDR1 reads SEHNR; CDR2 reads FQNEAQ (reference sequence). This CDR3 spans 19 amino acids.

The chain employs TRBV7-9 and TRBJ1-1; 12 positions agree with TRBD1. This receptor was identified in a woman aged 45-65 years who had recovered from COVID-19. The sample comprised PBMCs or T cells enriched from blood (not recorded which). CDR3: CASSFIGPGTGGRSTEAFF. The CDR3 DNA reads TGTGCCAGCAGCTTTATAGGACCCGGGACAGGGGGCAGGAGCACTGAAGCTTTCTTT.